This passage covers 11 T cell receptor beta chains from one sample sequenced in a study of T-cell memory formation after mild COVID-19. TCRdb processed the 5' RACE reads anew with MiXCR; each CDR3 protein has one entry. The sample lists 150,000 to 200,000 distinct CDR3 sequences; about a fifth were seen once. Sample: PBMCs or a T cell subset sorted from them (not recorded which). The receptor set was obtained from an adult woman who had mild COVID-19 (a few samples of this study predate the infection). Cell type and time point are not known.

This clonotype was observed a few times. V usage is TRBV7-9 and J usage is TRBJ2-7; 13 bases are shared with TRBD2. CDR3 size: 18 residues. V trimming: 1 base; J trimming: 0 bases; junction bases outside the gene matches: 6. Germline V gives CDR1 SEHNR, CDR2 FQNEAQ (reference sequence). CDR3 in DNA: TGTGCCAGCAGCTTAGATGGGACTAGCGGGAAGAGCTCCTACGAGCAGTACTTC. Amino acids: CASSLDGTSGKSSYEQYF.

The chain uses TRBV5-5 and TRBJ1-1; 7 nucleotides line up with TRBD1. The V gene end was trimmed by 0 bases and the J gene end by 4 bases; junction bases not matched to a gene: 3. The CDR3 loop spans 14 amino acids. Germline V lookup: CDR1 SGHKS, CDR2 YYEKEE (reference sequence). The chain's CDR3 is CASSLGQGPTEAFF. The CDR3 bases are TGTGCCAGCAGCTTGGGACAGGGCCCCACTGAAGCTTTCTTT.

The rearrangement uses TRBV4-3 and TRBJ2-3; D possibly corresponds to TRBD2 (6 bases). The CDR3 consists of 16 residues. The germline V gene has CDR1 LGHNA and CDR2 YSLEER. Trimming took off 0 bases at V and 8 bases at J, with 18 bases between the two ends. The DNA of the CDR3 is TGCGCCAGCAGCCAAGATTTTGGCAGGAGGAGGGGTACGCAGTATTTT. Its translation: CASSQDFGRRRGTQYF.

This clonotype was picked up a small number of times. This chain connects TRBV5-1 to TRBJ1-1; D remains unclear. The germline V and J ends were trimmed by 4 bases and 4 bases, with 14 bases remaining between them. Looked up from germline, CDR1 is SGHRS and CDR2 is YFSETQ. The CDR3 totals 14 residues. CDR3 residues: CASSMRGTGTEAFF. CDR3 nucleotide sequence: TGCGCCAGCAGCATGCGGGGAACGGGCACTGAAGCTTTCTTT. Full variable domain (rest looked up from reference TRBV5-1 and TRBJ1-1): KAGVTQTPRYLIKTRGQQVTLSCSPISGHRSVSWYQQTPGQGLQFLFEYFSETQRNKGNFPGRFSGRQFSNSRSEMNVSTLELGDSALYLCASSMRGTGTEAFFGQGTRLTVV.

V is TRBV4-2 and J is TRBJ2-1; TRBD2 is a possible D gene (6 bases). Germline V CDR1 and CDR2: LGHNA, YNFKEQ. CDR3 length equals 18 residues. Trimming took 4 bases from V and 0 from J, leaving 19 bases between them. This CDR3 reads CASSRKATSFGSYNEQFF. CDR3 nucleotide sequence: TGTGCCAGCAGCCGCAAGGCTACTAGCTTCGGCTCCTACAATGAGCAGTTCTTC.

This clonotype was observed a few times. The rearrangement links TRBV28 to TRBJ2-1, with 10 bases identical to TRBD2. Trimming removed 5 bases from V and 5 bases from J; junction bases left unmatched: 9. Germline V gene lookup returns CDR1 MDHEN and CDR2 SYDVKM. The CDR3 totals 16 residues. The chain's CDR3 is CASSQPGLAFDNEQFF. As DNA, the CDR3 is TGTGCCAGCAGTCAACCGGGACTAGCGTTCGACAATGAGCAGTTCTTC.

There are a few counts of this clonotype. This rearrangement joins TRBV7-6 to TRBJ2-1; either TRBD1 or TRBD2 may supply D (5 bases each). The CDR3 has 15 amino acids. Deletions cut 0 bases from V and 1 base from J, with 7 bases between. Germline-derived CDR1 and CDR2 are SGHVS and FNYEAQ. Here the CDR3 DNA reads TGTGCCAGCAGCTTAGCGGGGGTGTCCTACAATGAGCAGTTCTTC. It encodes CASSLAGVSYNEQFF.

The rearrangement joins TRBV29-1 to TRBJ2-1; D not resolved. The length of the CDR3 is 12 residues. V lost 1 base to trimming and J lost 6 bases, with 7 bases between them. Germline-derived CDR1 and CDR2 are SQVTM and ANQGSEA. The CDR3 DNA follows: TGCAGCGTTGAAGCGGTATCCAATGAGCAGTTCTTC. Amino acids: CSVEAVSNEQFF.

This clonotype was seen only a few times. The V and J genes are TRBV3-1 and TRBJ1-1; D uncertain. The CDR3 has 15 residues. Looked up from germline, CDR1 is LGHDT and CDR2 is YNNKEL (reference sequence). Trimming shortened V by 3 bases and J by 2 bases, and 13 bases separated the two germline ends. CDR3: CASSQTWEGNTEAFF. The CDR3 nucleotides are TGTGCCAGCAGCCAGACTTGGGAGGGCAACACTGAAGCTTTCTTT. Complete variable domain (other parts from reference TRBV3-1 and TRBJ1-1): DTAVSQTPKYLVTQMGNDKSIKCEQNLGHDTMYWYKQDSKKFLKIMFSYNNKELIINETVPNRFSPKSPDKAHLNLHINSLELGDSAVYFCASSQTWEGNTEAFFGQGTRLTVV.

The rearrangement uses TRBV2 and TRBJ2-5, with 9 bases that match TRBD1. Germline assignment: CDR1 SNHLY and CDR2 FYNNEI. This CDR3 contains 14 residues. With V trimmed by 7 bases and J by 4 bases, 7 bases remained unmatched. CDR3 DNA sequence: TGTGCCAGCAAAAAGGGGACAGGGCGAGAGACCCAGTACTTC. Encoded protein: CASKKGTGRETQYF.

The chain carries TRBV20-1 and TRBJ2-2; TRBD2 matches at 13 bases. With 6 bases clipped from V and 3 bases from J, the junction kept 7 bases outside the gene matches. Looked up from germline, CDR1 is DFQATT and CDR2 is SNEGSKA (reference sequence). The CDR3 runs 16 residues. This CDR3 reads CSATGLAGAYTGELFF. In DNA form, the CDR3 reads TGCAGTGCAACTGGACTAGCGGGGGCCTACACCGGGGAGCTGTTTTTT.